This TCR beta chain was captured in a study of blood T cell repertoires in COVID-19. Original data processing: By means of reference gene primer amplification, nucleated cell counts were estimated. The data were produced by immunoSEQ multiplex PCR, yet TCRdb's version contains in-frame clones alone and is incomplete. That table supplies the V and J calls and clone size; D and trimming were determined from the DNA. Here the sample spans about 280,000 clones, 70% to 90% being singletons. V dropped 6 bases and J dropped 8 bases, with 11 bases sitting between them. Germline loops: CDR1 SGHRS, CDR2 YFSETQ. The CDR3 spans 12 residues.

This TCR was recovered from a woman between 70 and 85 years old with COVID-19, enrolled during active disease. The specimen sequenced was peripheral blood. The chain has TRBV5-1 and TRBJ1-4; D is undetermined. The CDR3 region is CASTESGEKLFF. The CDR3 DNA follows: TGCGCCAGCACCGAAAGCGGCGAAAAACTGTTTTTT.